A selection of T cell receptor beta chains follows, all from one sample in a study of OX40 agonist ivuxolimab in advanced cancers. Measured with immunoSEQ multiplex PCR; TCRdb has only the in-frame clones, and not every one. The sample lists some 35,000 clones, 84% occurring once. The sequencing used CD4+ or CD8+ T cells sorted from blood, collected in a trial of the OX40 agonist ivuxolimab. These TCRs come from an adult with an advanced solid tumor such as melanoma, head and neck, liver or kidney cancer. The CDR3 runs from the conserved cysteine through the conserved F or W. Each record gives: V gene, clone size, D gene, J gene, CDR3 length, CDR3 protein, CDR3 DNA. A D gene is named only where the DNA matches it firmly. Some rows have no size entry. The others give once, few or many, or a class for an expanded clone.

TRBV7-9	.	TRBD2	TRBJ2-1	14	CASSQSGGNNEQFF	TGTGCCAGCAGTCAAAGCGGGGGGAACAATGAGCAGTTCTTC
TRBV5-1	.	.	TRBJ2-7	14	CASSLEGGSYEQYF	TGCGCCAGCAGCTTGGAGGGCGGCTCCTACGAGCAGTACTTC
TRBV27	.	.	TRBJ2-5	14	CASRPTGYQETQYF	TGTGCCAGCAGACCCACAGGATACCAAGAGACCCAGTACTTC
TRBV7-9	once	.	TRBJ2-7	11	CASSLAYGQYF	TGTGCCAGCAGCTTGGCCTACGGGCAGTACTTC
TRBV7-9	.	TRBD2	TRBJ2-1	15	CASSFPSGGYNEQFF	TGTGCCAGCAGCTTCCCTAGCGGGGGGTACAATGAGCAGTTCTTC
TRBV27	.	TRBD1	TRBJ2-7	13	CASRGQKNYEQYF	TGTGCCAGCCGGGGACAGAAAAACTACGAGCAGTACTTC
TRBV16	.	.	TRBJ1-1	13	CASSQSRSTGAFF	TGTGCCAGCAGCCAATCAAGGTCCACGGGGGCTTTCTTT
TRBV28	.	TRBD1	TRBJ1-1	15	CASSRRWTGNTEAFF	TGTGCCAGCAGCCGCCGCTGGACAGGGAACACTGAAGCTTTCTTT
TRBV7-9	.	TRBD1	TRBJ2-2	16	CASSRSGTANTGELFF	TGTGCCAGCAGCCGATCCGGGACAGCGAACACCGGGGAGCTGTTTTTT
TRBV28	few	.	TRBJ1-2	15	CASSPPGVPSYGYTF	TGTGCCAGCAGTCCGCCAGGGGTACCCAGCTATGGCTACACCTTC
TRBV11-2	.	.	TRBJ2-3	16	CASSPRLVTYEDTQYF	TGTGCCAGCAGCCCCCGCCTAGTGACCTACGAGGATACGCAGTATTTT
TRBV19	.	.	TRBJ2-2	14	CASSIYFYTGELFF	TGTGCCAGTAGTATTTACTTCTACACCGGGGAGCTGTTTTTT
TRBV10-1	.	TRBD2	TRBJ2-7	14	CASSERGGSYEQYF	TGCGCCAGCAGTGAACGGGGAGGGTCCTACGAGCAGTACTTC
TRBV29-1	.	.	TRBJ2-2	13	CSVPMTGAGELFF	TGCAGCGTTCCTATGACGGGAGCCGGGGAGCTGTTTTTT
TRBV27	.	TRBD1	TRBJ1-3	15	CASSPTGAHGNTIYF	TGTGCCAGCAGCCCAACAGGGGCGCATGGAAACACCATATATTTT
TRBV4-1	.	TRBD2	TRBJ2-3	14	CASSQGAGTDTQYF	TGCGCCAGCAGCCAAGGAGCGGGGACAGATACGCAGTATTTT
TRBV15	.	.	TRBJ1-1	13	CATSRLGNTEAFF	TGTGCCACCAGCAGGTTGGGCAACACTGAAGCTTTCTTT
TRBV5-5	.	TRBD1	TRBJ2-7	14	CASSSDRGTHEQYF	TGTGCCAGCAGCTCGGACAGGGGGACCCACGAGCAGTACTTC
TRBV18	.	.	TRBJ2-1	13	CASSPGTINEQFF	TGTGCCAGCTCACCTGGGACCATCAATGAGCAGTTCTTC
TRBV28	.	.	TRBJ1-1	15	CASSPLGGTNTEAFF	TGTGCCAGCAGTCCCCTTGGGGGTACGAACACTGAAGCTTTCTTT
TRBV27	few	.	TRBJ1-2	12	CASSSGFYPYTF	TGTGCCAGCAGTTCGGGATTTTACCCCTACACCTTC
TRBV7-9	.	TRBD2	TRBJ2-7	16	CASSPPGLAGYYEQYF	TGTGCCAGCAGCCCACCGGGACTAGCGGGGTACTACGAGCAGTACTTC
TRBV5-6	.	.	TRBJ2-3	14	CASSFRFATDTQYF	TGTGCCAGCAGCTTCCGGTTTGCCACAGATACGCAGTATTTT
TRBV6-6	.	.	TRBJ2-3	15	CASSYGGTSTDTQYF	TGTGCCAGCAGTTATGGGGGGACTAGCACAGATACGCAGTATTTT
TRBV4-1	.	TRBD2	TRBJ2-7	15	CASSQESTSGYEQYF	TGCGCCAGCAGCCAAGAGTCTACTAGCGGATACGAGCAGTACTTC